This T cell receptor (beta chain) derives from a study of OX40 agonist ivuxolimab in advanced cancers. This table comes from immunoSEQ multiplex PCR, and its TCRdb copy is limited to in-frame clones, with some not included. This sample has fewer than 85,000 clones, with 70% to 90% found just once. The CDR3 consists of 21 residues. This clone was seen a single time. The sequences come from CD4+ or CD8+ T cells sorted from blood, collected in a trial of the OX40 agonist ivuxolimab. This sequence was found in an adult with an advanced solid tumor such as melanoma, head and neck, liver or kidney cancer. This chain links TRBV21-1 with TRBJ2-1; TRBD1, the table's D call, lacks a check against the DNA. TRBV21-1 is flagged as a pseudogene. The CDR3 sequence is CASYQGPGQGVLGIRYNEQFF. In DNA form, the CDR3 reads TGTGCCTCCTACCAGGGGCCGGGACAGGGTGTCTTGGGGATTAGGTACAATGAGCAGTTCTTC.